The clone carrying this T cell receptor beta chain was recorded once. Primed by a sample-barcoded 5' primer and a J-beta primer mix, a second PCR proceeded for about 7 to 11 cycles. TCRdb re-called the 5' RACE reads through MiXCR, storing one row per CDR3 protein. The data show some 550,000 distinct CDR3 sequences, with around half seen just once and approximately 23% held by the top ten. This sample is drawn from a study of blood T cells in healthy people across ages. This CDR3 has 15 residues. Germline V gene sequence: CDR1 DFQATT, CDR2 SNEGSKA (reference sequence). V lost 3 bases to trimming and J lost 3 bases, with 17 bases between them. Donors ranged from roughly 6 to 100 years old and were healthy Caucasians in Russia. Each sample provided at least 6 micrograms of extracted total RNA.

The TCR originated in a man of 80 years or more in good health. Sequencing input: blood. The V call is TRBV20-1, the J call TRBJ1-1, with a weak D call TRBD1 (6 bases). This CDR3 is CSASGGAIRDTEAFF. CDR3 bases: TGCAGTGCTAGCGGGGGCGCCATTCGGGACACTGAAGCTTTCTTT.